This TCR beta chain was observed in a study of shared clonotypes between healthy human individuals (TCRdb year 2020). Regarding the research as a whole: The cohort included a few men and a couple of women between 18 and 49 years of age. Per donor, three plates each were used for CD4 naive and CD4 memory, two for CD8 naive, and one for CD8 memory. Blood TCR repertoires of about five healthy adults were deeply sequenced to estimate repertoire size and the extent of clonotype sharing between individuals. To increase sequencing depth and limit assay-specific biases, different laboratories used diverse techniques to prepare libraries and sequence TCR repertoires. Each donor's leukapheresis produced roughly between about 0.85 and 10 billion PBMCs. The investigation overall reported the following: Estimated clonotype richness was generally larger for naive than for memory subsets. Pairwise subsampling led to the expectation that sequencing depth would affect the degree of clonotype sharing among donors. Sampling was limited to blood, and TCR repertoires in tissue likely differ from TCR repertoires in blood. Even with the large sequencing depth, rarefaction of the sorted-subset datasets indicated that sequencing was incomplete. Clonotypes shared by all four sorted-subset donors showed higher generation probabilities than non-shared clonotypes. When a handful of donors were compared, the shared fraction of clonotypes was about 5% for naive CD4, 3.5% for naive CD8, roughly 2.5% for memory CD4, and around 0.37% for memory CD8. The genetic and exposure-history diversity represented was limited by the small number of donors.

According to the germline V gene, CDR1 reads SGHRS and CDR2 reads YFSETQ. V lost 0 bases and J lost 0 bases, and the count of bases not matched to a germline gene is 6. Including the terminal cysteine and phenylalanine, the CDR3 comprises 18 residues. The CDR3 DNA has 54 bases and is translated from base 1. Donors were healthy HIV-negative adults with no recently reported acute infections or vaccinations. Only Caucasian adults living in Nashville, Tennessee, USA were represented among the donors. Magnetic negative selection was used to enrich CD4+ T cells, after which naive cells were positively selected on CD45RA and the negative fraction became the memory subset. Blood was obtained by leukapheresis, after which PBMCs were separated by Ficoll-Histopaque density gradient centrifugation and cryopreserved in liquid nitrogen vapor phase. Analytical flow cytometry was used to check the purity and quantity of each magnetically sorted T cell population. From each sorted fraction, genomic DNA was isolated and quantified by UV absorbance on a Nanodrop 2000c.

Using the deep immunoSEQ assay, multiplex PCR amplified TCR CDR3 regions from genomic DNA. Genomic DNA extracted from each cell subset was distributed evenly over all wells of several immunoSEQ 96-well plates, and each plate served as one replicate. For sorted subsets, 150 to 200 ng genomic DNA, equal to 25,000 to 35,000 T cell genomes, was loaded into each replicate PCR. Purified libraries were quantified with a Qubit 3.0 fluorometer, sized on a Bioanalyzer 2100, and re-quantified with the KAPA Library Quantification kit. Each immunoSEQ 96-well plate was sequenced on its own single-read 150-cycle Illumina NextSeq 550 flow cell. The paper's processing steps were these. The immunoSEQ output contained only junctional sequences without quality scores, so filtering could not match that applied to full-length reads. To assign V/J genes and CDR3, sequences were annotated against IMGT germline references using PyIR, a Python wrapper for IgBLAST v1.9. Reads were removed for weak V/J assignments (E-value above 1e-6), missing CDR3, stop codons, out-of-frame junctions, or ambiguous translated residues. A V3J clonotype was defined by an identical inferred V gene, J gene, and CDR3 amino acid sequence. Percentage overlap between repertoires was calculated by dividing the number of shared unique clonotypes by the size of the smaller repertoire. Repertoire richness was assessed with RTK rarefaction, the Chao1 estimator, and Recon v2.1 estimates of unobserved clonotypes. Generation probabilities were computed with OLGA for all TCRbeta clonotypes obtained by the gDNA method from a few donors. This immuneACCESS table, as held by TCRdb, lists in-frame sequences with V and J called but not all clones. Of the missing ones, under half trace to an unresolved V gene in checked studies; the others have no known cause. V and J calls plus clone size are reproduced from that table; the DNA served to infer D and trimming. The sample table lists roughly 2.6 million clones, more than 80% of them with a count of one. Clones ranked in the top ten supply over 0.12% of the sample.

Comment on this clone: This clone's antigen is unknown. Base qualities are missing; no much larger clone stands one base away.

Sequencing input: naive CD4+ T cells sorted from blood. The cell subset or site label, as the study defines it: CD45RA+ positively selected. The V and J genes are TRBV5-1 and TRBJ2-1; the junction holds 10 bases that match TRBD1. This clonotype originated in a man younger than 35 in good health. The sequenced DNA: TGCGCCAGCAGCTTGGAGACAGGGGGCCTTAGCTCCTACAATGAGCAGTTCTTC. Translated, this gives CASSLETGGLSSYNEQFF. Outside the CDR3, residues come from the reference TRBV5-1 and TRBJ2-1 proteins, so the full variable domain is: KAGVTQTPRYLIKTRGQQVTLSCSPISGHRSVSWYQQTPGQGLQFLFEYFSETQRNKGNFPGRFSGRQFSNSRSEMNVSTLELGDSALYLCASSLETGGLSSYNEQFFGPGTRLTVL.